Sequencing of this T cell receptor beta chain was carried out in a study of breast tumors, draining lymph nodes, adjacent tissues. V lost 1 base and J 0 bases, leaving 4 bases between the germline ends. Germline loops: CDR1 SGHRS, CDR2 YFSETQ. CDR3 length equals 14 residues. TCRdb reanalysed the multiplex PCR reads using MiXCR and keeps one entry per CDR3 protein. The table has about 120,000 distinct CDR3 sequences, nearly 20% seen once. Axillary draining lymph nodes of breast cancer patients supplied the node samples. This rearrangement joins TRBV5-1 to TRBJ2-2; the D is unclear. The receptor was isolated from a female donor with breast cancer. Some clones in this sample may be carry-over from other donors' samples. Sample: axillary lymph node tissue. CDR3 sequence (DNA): TGCGCCAGCAGCTTGACTCCGAACACCGGGGAGCTGTTTTTT. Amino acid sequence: CASSLTPNTGELFF.